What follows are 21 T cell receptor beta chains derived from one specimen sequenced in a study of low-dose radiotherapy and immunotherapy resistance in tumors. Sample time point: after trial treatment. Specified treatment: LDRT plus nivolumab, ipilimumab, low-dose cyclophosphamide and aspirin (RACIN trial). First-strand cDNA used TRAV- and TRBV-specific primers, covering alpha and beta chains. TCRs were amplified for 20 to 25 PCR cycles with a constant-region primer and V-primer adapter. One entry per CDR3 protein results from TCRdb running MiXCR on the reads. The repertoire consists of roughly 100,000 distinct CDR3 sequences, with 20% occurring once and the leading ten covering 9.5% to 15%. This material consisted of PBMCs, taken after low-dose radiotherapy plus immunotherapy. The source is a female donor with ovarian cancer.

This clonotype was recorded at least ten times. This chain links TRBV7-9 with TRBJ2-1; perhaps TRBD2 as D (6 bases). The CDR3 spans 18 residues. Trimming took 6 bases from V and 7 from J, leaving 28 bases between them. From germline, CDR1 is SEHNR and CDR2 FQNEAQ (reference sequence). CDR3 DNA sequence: TGTGCCAGCAGTCAACCGGGACTTAGCGTAACCTGGGGAAATGAGCAGTTCTTC. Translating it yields CASSQPGLSVTWGNEQFF.

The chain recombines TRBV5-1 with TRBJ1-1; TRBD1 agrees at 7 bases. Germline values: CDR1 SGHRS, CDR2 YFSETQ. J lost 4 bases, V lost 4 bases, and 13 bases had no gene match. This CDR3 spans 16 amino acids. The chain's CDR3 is CASSPDGTDFITEAFF. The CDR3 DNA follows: TGCGCCAGCAGCCCCGACGGGACAGACTTTATCACTGAAGCTTTCTTT. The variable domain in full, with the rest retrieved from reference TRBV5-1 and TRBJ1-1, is KAGVTQTPRYLIKTRGQQVTLSCSPISGHRSVSWYQQTPGQGLQFLFEYFSETQRNKGNFPGRFSGRQFSNSRSEMNVSTLELGDSALYLCASSPDGTDFITEAFFGQGTRLTVV.

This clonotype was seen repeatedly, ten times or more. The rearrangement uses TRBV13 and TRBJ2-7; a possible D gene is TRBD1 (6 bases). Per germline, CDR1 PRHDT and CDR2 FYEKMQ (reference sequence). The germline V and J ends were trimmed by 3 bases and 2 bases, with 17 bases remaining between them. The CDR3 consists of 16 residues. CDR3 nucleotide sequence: TGTGCCAGCAGCTTGCAGGGGCCTCATTCCACCTACGAGCAGTACTTC. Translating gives CASSLQGPHSTYEQYF. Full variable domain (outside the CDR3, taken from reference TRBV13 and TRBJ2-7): AAGVIQSPRHLIKEKRETATLKCYPIPRHDTVYWYQQGPGQDPQFLISFYEKMQSDKGSIPDRFSAQQFSDYHSELNMSSLELGDSALYFCASSLQGPHSTYEQYFGPGTRLTVT.

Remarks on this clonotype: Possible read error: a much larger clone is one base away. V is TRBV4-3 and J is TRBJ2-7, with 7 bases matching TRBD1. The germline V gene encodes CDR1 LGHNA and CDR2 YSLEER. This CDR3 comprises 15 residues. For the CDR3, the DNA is TGCACCAGCAGCCGACGGACAGGCGCCGGGAACGAGCAGTACTTC. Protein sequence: CTSSRRTGAGNEQYF.

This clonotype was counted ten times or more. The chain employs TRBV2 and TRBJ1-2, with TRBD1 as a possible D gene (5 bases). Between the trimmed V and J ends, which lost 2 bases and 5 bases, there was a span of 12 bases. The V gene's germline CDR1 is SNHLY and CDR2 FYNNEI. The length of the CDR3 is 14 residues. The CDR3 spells CASSEFPGLYGYTF. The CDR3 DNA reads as TGTGCCAGCAGTGAATTCCCAGGGCTTTATGGCTACACCTTC. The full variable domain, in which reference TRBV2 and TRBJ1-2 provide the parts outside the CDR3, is EPEVTQTPSHQVTQMGQEVILRCVPISNHLYFYWYRQILGQKVEFLVSFYNNEISEKSEIFDDQFSVERPDGSNFTLKIRSTKLEDSAMYFCASSEFPGLYGYTFGSGTRLTVV.

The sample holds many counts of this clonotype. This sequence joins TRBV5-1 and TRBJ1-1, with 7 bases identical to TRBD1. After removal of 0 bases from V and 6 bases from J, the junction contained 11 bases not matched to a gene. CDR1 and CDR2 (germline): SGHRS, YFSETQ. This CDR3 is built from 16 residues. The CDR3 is CASSLDAGRGGSEAFF. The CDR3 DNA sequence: TGCGCCAGCAGCTTGGATGCAGGGAGAGGGGGCTCTGAAGCTTTCTTT.

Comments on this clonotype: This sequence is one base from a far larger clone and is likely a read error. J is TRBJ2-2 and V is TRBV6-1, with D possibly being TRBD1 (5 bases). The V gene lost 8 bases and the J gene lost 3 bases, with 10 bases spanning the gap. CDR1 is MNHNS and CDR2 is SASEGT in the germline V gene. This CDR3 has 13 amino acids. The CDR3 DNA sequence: TGTGCCAGCGCAGGGAAGGACACCGGGGAGCTGTTTTTT. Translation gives CASAGKDTGELFF.

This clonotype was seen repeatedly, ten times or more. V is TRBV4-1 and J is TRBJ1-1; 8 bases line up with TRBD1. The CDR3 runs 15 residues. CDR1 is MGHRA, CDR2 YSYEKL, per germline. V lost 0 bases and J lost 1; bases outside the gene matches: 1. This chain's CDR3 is CASSQDDRGNTEAFF. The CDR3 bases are TGCGCCAGCAGCCAAGACGACAGGGGGAACACTGAAGCTTTCTTT.

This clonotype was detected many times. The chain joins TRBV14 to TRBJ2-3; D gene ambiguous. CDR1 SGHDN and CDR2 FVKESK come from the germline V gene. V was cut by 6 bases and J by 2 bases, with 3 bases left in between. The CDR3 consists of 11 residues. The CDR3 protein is CASSHTDTQYF. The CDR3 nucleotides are TGTGCCAGCAGTCACACAGATACGCAGTATTTT.

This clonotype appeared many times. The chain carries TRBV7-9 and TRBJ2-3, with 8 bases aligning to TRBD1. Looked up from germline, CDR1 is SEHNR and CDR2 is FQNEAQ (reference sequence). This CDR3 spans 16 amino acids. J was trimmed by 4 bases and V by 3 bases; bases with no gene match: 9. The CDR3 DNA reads TGTGCCAGCAGCTTGCCCCGGACAGGGTTTCCAGATACGCAGTATTTT. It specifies CASSLPRTGFPDTQYF.

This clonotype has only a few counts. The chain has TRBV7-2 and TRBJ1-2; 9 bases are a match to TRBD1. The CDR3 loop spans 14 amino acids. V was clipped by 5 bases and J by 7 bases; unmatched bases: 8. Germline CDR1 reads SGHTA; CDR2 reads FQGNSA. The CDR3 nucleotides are TGTGCCAGCAGCCGTCCGGGACAGGGATTTGGCTACACCTTC. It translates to CASSRPGQGFGYTF. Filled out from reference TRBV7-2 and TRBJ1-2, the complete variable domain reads GAGVSQSPSNKVTEKGKDVELRCDPISGHTALYWYRQSLGQGLEFLIYFQGNSAPDKSGLPSDRFSAERTGGSVSTLTIQRTQQEDSAVYLCASSRPGQGFGYTFGSGTRLTVV.

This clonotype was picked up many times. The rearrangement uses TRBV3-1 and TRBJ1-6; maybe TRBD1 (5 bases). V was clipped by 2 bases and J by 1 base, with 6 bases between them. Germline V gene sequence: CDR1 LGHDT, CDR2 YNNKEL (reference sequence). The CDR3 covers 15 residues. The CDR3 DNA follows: TGTGCCAGCAGCCAAAGACAGTCCTATAATTCACCCCTCCACTTT. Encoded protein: CASSQRQSYNSPLHF.

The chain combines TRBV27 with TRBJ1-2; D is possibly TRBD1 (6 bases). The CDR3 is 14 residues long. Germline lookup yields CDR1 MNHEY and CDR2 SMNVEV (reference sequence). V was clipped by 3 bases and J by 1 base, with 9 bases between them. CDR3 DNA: TGTGCCAGCAGTTTGTTCAGGGGTAACTATGGCTACACCTTC. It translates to CASSLFRGNYGYTF.

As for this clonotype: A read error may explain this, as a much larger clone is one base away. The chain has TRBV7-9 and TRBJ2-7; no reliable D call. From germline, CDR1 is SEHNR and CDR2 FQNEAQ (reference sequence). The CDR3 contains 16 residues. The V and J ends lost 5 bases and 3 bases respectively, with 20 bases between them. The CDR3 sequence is CASSPLPDRRFYEQYF. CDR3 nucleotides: TGTGCCAGCAGCCCCCTCCCCGACCGCCGCTTCTACGAGCAGTACTTC.

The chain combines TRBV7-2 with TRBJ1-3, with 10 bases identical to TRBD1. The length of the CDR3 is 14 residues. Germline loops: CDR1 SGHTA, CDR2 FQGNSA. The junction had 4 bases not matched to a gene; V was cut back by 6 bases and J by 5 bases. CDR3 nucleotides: TGTGCCAGCAGACCGGGACAGGGGAGAAACACCATATATTTT. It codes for CASRPGQGRNTIYF.

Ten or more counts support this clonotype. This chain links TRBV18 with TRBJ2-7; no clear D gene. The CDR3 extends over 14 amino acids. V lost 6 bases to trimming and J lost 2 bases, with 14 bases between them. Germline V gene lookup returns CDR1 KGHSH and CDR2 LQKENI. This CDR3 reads CASSPTSGPYEQYF. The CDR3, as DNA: TGTGCCAGCTCGCCGACATCAGGACCCTACGAGCAGTACTTC.

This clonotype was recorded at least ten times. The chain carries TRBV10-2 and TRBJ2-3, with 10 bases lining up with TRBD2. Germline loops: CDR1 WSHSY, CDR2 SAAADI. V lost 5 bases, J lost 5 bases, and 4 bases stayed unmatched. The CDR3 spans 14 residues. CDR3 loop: CASSLTSGIDTQYF. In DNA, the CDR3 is TGCGCCAGCAGTTTAACTAGCGGGATAGATACGCAGTATTTT.

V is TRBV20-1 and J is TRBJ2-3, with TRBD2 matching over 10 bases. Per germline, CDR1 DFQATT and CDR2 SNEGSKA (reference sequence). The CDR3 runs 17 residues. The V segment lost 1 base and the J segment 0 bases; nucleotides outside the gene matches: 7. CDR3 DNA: TGCAGTGCTAGAGGGGGAGGACTAGCGGCTAGCACAGATACGCAGTATTTT. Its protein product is CSARGGGLAASTDTQYF.

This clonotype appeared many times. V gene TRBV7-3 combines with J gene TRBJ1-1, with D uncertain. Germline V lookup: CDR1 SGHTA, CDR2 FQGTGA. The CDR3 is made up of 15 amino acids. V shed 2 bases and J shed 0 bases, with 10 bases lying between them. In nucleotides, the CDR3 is TGTGCCAGCAGCTTATTTGGTAACCTGAACACTGAAGCTTTCTTT. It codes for CASSLFGNLNTEAFF.

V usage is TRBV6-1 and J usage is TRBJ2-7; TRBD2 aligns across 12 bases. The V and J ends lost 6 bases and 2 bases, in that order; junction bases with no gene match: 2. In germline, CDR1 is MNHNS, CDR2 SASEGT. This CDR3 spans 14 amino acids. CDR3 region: CASRWTSGTYEQYF. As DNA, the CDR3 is TGTGCCAGCAGATGGACTAGCGGGACCTACGAGCAGTACTTC.

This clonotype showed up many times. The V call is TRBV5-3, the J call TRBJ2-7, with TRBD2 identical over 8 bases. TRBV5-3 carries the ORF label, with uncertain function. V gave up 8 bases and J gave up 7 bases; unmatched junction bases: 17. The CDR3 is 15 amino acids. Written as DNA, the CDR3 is TGTGCCAGCAGCCCACTAAATAGCGGGGCTGGTGAGCAGTACTTC. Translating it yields CASSPLNSGAGEQYF.